This T cell receptor beta chain was captured by sequencing in a study of control samples from healthy donors and cancer patients. CDR3 size: 19 residues. With 5 bases removed from V and 1 base from J, the gap between germline ends came to 28 bases. Libraries were prepared by immunoSEQ multiplex PCR; TCRdb keeps only in-frame clonotypes and omits some of them. The sample has roughly 370,000 clones, around 90% seen once. The TCR comes from a middle-aged man with head and neck cancer. The sample taken for sequencing was PBMCs. V and J are TRBV5-3 and TRBJ2-7; possible D gene TRBD1, 5 bases. TRBV5-3 is marked as an open reading frame, function uncertain. The CDR3 is CARRQPTEIKPEKSYEQYF. DNA for the CDR3: TGTGCCAGAAGACAACCGACAGAAATTAAACCTGAAAAATCCTACGAGCAGTACTTC.